Listed below are T cell receptor beta chains from one sample, sequenced in a study of blood T cell repertoires in COVID-19. Profiled with immunoSEQ multiplex PCR; TCRdb holds only in-frame clones, not every one. The table includes about 50,000 clones, approximately 80% detected once. Sample: PBMCs or T cells enriched from blood (not recorded which). The receptors originated from a woman aged 50 to 65 with acute COVID-19. Each CDR3 is given with its conserved first and last residue. D genes are given only for firm matches. Only part of the rows carry a size: once, few, many, or a class if the clone is expanded.

d_gene,abundance,v_gene,j_gene,CDR3nt,CDR3aa
.,.,TRBV9,TRBJ2-1,TGTGCCAGCAGCGTACATGTAGTACTCTACAATGAGCAGTTCTTC,CASSVHVVLYNEQFF
.,.,TRBV28,TRBJ1-3,TGTGCCAGCAGTTCTGTTGAGGCTTACTCTGGAAACACCATATATTTT,CASSSVEAYSGNTIYF
TRBD1,.,TRBV7-2,TRBJ1-2,TGTGCCAGCAGCTTAAACGAAGACAGGGGGCGCCACTATGGCTACACCTTC,CASSLNEDRGRHYGYTF
TRBD1,few,TRBV10-1,TRBJ1-6,TGCGCCAGCAGTGTGGGACAGAATTCACCCCTCCACTTT,CASSVGQNSPLHF
.,.,TRBV18,TRBJ2-1,TGTGCCAGCTCACCAGGCGGAAGAAGCTCCTACAATGAGCAGTTCTTC,CASSPGGRSSYNEQFF
TRBD1,.,TRBV7-8,TRBJ2-7,TGTGCCAGCAGCCTCGACAGGGGGCCTAACTACGAGCAGTACTTC,CASSLDRGPNYEQYF
.,.,TRBV2,TRBJ1-2,TGTGCCAGCAGTTGGGGGGAGAACTATGGCTACACCTTC,CASSWGENYGYTF
.,.,TRBV5-1,TRBJ2-7,TGCGCCAGCAGCTTGGGGTGGGGGGCCTACGAGCAGTACTTC,CASSLGWGAYEQYF
TRBD1,once,TRBV30,TRBJ2-3,TGTGCCTGGCGACAGGGGGGGGCCCGCACAGATACGCAGTATTTT,CAWRQGGARTDTQYF
TRBD1,once,TRBV5-1,TRBJ1-6,TGCGCCAGCAGCTTGACCCAGGGGGAATCACCCCTCCACTTT,CASSLTQGESPLHF
TRBD1,.,TRBV7-8,TRBJ1-1,TGTGCCAGCAGACCCGACAGGGGGTTAATGAACACTGAAGCTTTCTTT,CASRPDRGLMNTEAFF
TRBD2,.,TRBV6-6,TRBJ2-3,TGTGCCAGCAGTCCTGGGACTAGCGGGGGACATGGAGATACGCAGTATTTT,CASSPGTSGGHGDTQYF
TRBD2,.,TRBV30,TRBJ2-7,TGTGCCTGGAGTGTGATCTCGGGGGGGCCAGTCGAGCAGTACTTC,CAWSVISGGPVEQYF
TRBD2,.,TRBV2,TRBJ2-3,TGTGCCAGCAGGGTAGCGGGGGGGAGCACAGATACGCAGTATTTT,CASRVAGGSTDTQYF
.,.,TRBV28,TRBJ1-2,TGTGCCACTACAGGGAATAACTATGGCTACACCTTC,CATTGNNYGYTF
.,.,TRBV6-5,TRBJ2-6,TGTGCCAGCAGTACCGCAGGGGCCGGGGCCAACGTCCTGACTTTC,CASSTAGAGANVLTF
.,.,TRBV7-2,TRBJ2-7,TGTGCCAGCAGCTTTCCGGGGGGCGGCTACGAGCAGTACTTC,CASSFPGGGYEQYF
.,.,TRBV28,TRBJ1-2,TGTGCCAGCATACCCGCTGGAGGGGGACTATACGGCTACACCTTC,CASIPAGGGLYGYTF
.,.,TRBV21-1,TRBJ1-5,TGTGCCAGCAGCCCAGAGGACGGAGAGGGTCAGCCCCAGCATTTT,CASSPEDGEGQPQHF
.,few,TRBV7-9,TRBJ2-5,TGTGCCACCGAGGGCTTGGGGGAGACCCAGTACTTC,CATEGLGETQYF
TRBD1,.,TRBV5-1,TRBJ1-1,TGCGCCAGCAGCCCATCACAGGGGAGTATGAACACTGAAGCTTTCTTT,CASSPSQGSMNTEAFF
.,.,TRBV7-9,TRBJ2-7,TGTGCCAGTCAAAGGGACATCTATCCCTACGAGCAGTACTTC,CASQRDIYPYEQYF
.,.,TRBV6-5,TRBJ1-2,TGTGCCAGCAGTCCGACCTCATACAGGCACTATGGCTACACCTTC,CASSPTSYRHYGYTF
.,.,TRBV19,TRBJ2-7,TGTGCCAGTAGTATCCAGGGCAGCTACGAGCAGTACTTC,CASSIQGSYEQYF
.,.,TRBV13,TRBJ2-2,TGTGCCAGCAGCTCATACAGGGCCGGGGAGCTGTTTTTT,CASSSYRAGELFF
TRBD2,.,TRBV2,TRBJ2-2,TGTGCCAGCAGCCTCCACCCGACGGGACTAACGAACACCGGGGAGCTGTTTTTT,CASSLHPTGLTNTGELFF
TRBD2,once,TRBV6-5,TRBJ2-7,TGTGCCAGCAGTTACTCGGGACTAGCGGGGGAGCAGTACTTC,CASSYSGLAGEQYF
TRBD2,.,TRBV27,TRBJ2-5,TGTGCCAGCAGTTTAGCTCGATCAGCGGGAAACCAAGAGACCCAGTACTTC,CASSLARSAGNQETQYF
.,.,TRBV19,TRBJ2-4,TGTGCCAGTAGTTTCTCGGGACTAGCCAAAAACATTCAGTACTTC,CASSFSGLAKNIQYF
TRBD1,few,TRBV5-1,TRBJ1-4,TGCGCCAGCAGCTTGTTCCCCTCTTTACAGGGGGCCCATGAAAAACTGTTTTTT,CASSLFPSLQGAHEKLFF
.,.,TRBV11-2,TRBJ1-6,TGTGCCAGCAGCCATACTTCCCCCTCACCCCTCCACTTT,CASSHTSPSPLHF
TRBD2,.,TRBV4-2,TRBJ2-4,TGTGCCAGCAGCCTCAAAGCGGGGGGACAAAACATTCAGTACTTC,CASSLKAGGQNIQYF
.,.,TRBV3-1/TRBV3-2,TRBJ1-4,TGTGCCAGCAGCCAAGACTCGTCAGCGGGGGGGCTGTTTTTT,CASSQDSSAGGLFF
.,.,TRBV28,TRBJ1-5,TGTGCCAGCAGTTTAGCGTGGAGCCAGCCCCAGCATTTT,CASSLAWSQPQHF
.,.,TRBV6-4,TRBJ1-1,TGTGCCAGCAGGGTGGACAGGAACACTGAAGCTTTCTTT,CASRVDRNTEAFF
TRBD2,.,TRBV10-2,TRBJ2-5,TGCGCCAGAAGACTAGCTGAAGAGACCCAGTACTTC,CARRLAEETQYF
.,.,TRBV4-1,TRBJ1-2,TGCGCCAGCAGCTACGACACCGGTCCATTCGGCTACACCTTC,CASSYDTGPFGYTF
TRBD2,.,TRBV4-2,TRBJ2-3,TGTGCCAGCAGCCGGGGTGAGCGGGGGGGCACAGATACGCAGTATTTT,CASSRGERGGTDTQYF
.,.,TRBV10-3,TRBJ1-2,TGTGCCATCAGTAGGACAGACGGCTACACCTTC,CAISRTDGYTF
TRBD2,.,TRBV7-6,TRBJ2-2,TGTGCCAGCAGCCGTAGCGGGGGGCCAATTTTGAACACCGGGGAGCTGTTTTTT,CASSRSGGPILNTGELFF
TRBD1,once,TRBV13,TRBJ2-7,TGTGCCAGCAGCTCAAGGGTGGACAGGACTTCCTACGAGCAGTACTTC,CASSSRVDRTSYEQYF
.,.,TRBV18,TRBJ2-2,TGTGCCAGCTCACCCCGCTCGGGTATCGAGGAGCTGTTTTTT,CASSPRSGIEELFF
.,.,TRBV7-3,TRBJ2-7,TGTGCCAGCAGCTTATTAGGAAGGGGGGAGCAGTACTTC,CASSLLGRGEQYF
.,.,TRBV5-4,TRBJ2-1,TGTGCCAGCAGCTTGGGTTGGGGAGAGGGGGGGCCTTCCTACAATGAGCAGTTCTTC,CASSLGWGEGGPSYNEQFF
TRBD1,few,TRBV4-2,TRBJ1-1,TGTGCCAGCAGCCAAGTAGGGGGCAGTCCCCCCGAAGCTTTCTTT,CASSQVGGSPPEAFF
.,.,TRBV5-1,TRBJ1-3,TGCGCCAGCAGCTTGGACCCTTCGGGGGGCGCCAGAAACACCATATATTTT,CASSLDPSGGARNTIYF
.,.,TRBV30,TRBJ2-3,TGTGCCTGGAGTGTTCTAGCACTTAGCACAGATACGCAGTATTTT,CAWSVLALSTDTQYF
TRBD1,.,TRBV7-2,TRBJ1-3,TGTGCCAGCAGCTCACAGGGGACTTCTGGAAACACCATATATTTT,CASSSQGTSGNTIYF
.,.,TRBV11-2,TRBJ1-3,TGTGCCAGCAGCTTAGATACAGGGTTTGGAAACACCATATATTTT,CASSLDTGFGNTIYF